Each of the 17 T cell receptor beta chains below was sequenced from the same sample in a study of T cells in Graves' hyperthyroidism and ophthalmopathy. Amplification targeted TCR beta CDR3 regions from RNA transcripts. During a first-round RT-PCR of the TCR CDR3, the HTBI primer set was used. TCRdb re-called the multiplex PCR reads through MiXCR, storing one row per CDR3 protein. The sample records about 690,000 distinct CDR3 sequences, roughly 17% being singletons. The specimen sequenced was blood. The receptor set was obtained from a man aged 50 or older with Graves' hyperthyroidism.

This clonotype was observed many times. The chain uses TRBV2 and TRBJ1-5, with 7 nucleotides matching TRBD1. CDR1 SNHLY and CDR2 FYNNEI come from the germline V gene. CDR3 length: 19 amino acids. J was trimmed by 0 bases and V by 1 base; bases with no gene match: 12. CDR3 sequence (DNA): TGTGCCAGCAGTGAAGGAGGACAGGAGCTTACCTATAGCAATCAGCCCCAGCATTTT. Its protein product is CASSEGGQELTYSNQPQHF.

This clonotype was counted between two and nine times. The chain combines TRBV7-3 with TRBJ2-3; the match to TRBD2 covers 8 bases. J was trimmed by 6 bases and V by 4 bases; bases with no gene match: 9. This CDR3 spans 15 amino acids. Looked up from germline, CDR1 is SGHTA and CDR2 is FQGTGA. For the CDR3, the DNA is TGTGCCAGCAGCTCGCGGGGGGCAAGAGAGGATACGCAGTATTTT. It codes for CASSSRGAREDTQYF.

Comments on this clonotype: Given a much more abundant clone one base away, this may be a read error. The J gene is TRBJ2-2, the V gene TRBV6-5; D is undetermined. This CDR3 spans 15 amino acids. The V gene's germline CDR1 is MNHEY and CDR2 SVGAGI. CDR3 sequence: CASSYSTANTRELFF. The CDR3 DNA follows: TGTGCCAGCAGTTACTCGACCGCAAACACCCGGGAGCTGTTTTTT.

This clonotype was seen at least ten times. J is TRBJ2-1 and V is TRBV20-1; 11 nucleotides line up with TRBD2. V lost 0 bases and J lost 9; bases outside the gene matches: 7. CDR1 DFQATT and CDR2 SNEGSKA come from the germline V gene (reference sequence). CDR3 length: 15 residues. CDR3 in DNA: TGCAGTGCTAGAGACCCGGGACTAGCGGAGGCTGAGCAGTTCTTC. Protein product: CSARDPGLAEAEQFF.

This clonotype appeared a few times. This rearrangement joins TRBV10-3 to TRBJ2-1; D call uncertain. The length of the CDR3 is 9 residues. Trimming removed 11 bases at V and 7 bases at J, with 6 bases between. Germline V gene data show CDR1 as ENHRY and CDR2 as SYGVKD. The CDR3 region is CASSNEQFF. CDR3 in DNA: TGTGCCTCTAGTAATGAGCAGTTCTTC.

This clonotype was detected only a few times. With a much larger clone just one base away, this may be a read error. J is TRBJ1-1 and V is TRBV29-1, with unresolved D. This CDR3 comprises 15 residues. Germline CDR1 SQVTM, CDR2 ANQGSEA. V shed 7 bases and J shed 1 base, with 19 bases lying between them. CDR3 loop: CSGRPLETGNTEAFF. CDR3 in DNA: TGCAGCGGACGTCCTCTTGAGACGGGGAACACTGAAGCTTTCTTT.

This clonotype was seen more than once but under ten times. V usage is TRBV11-2 and J usage is TRBJ1-4, with 7 bases aligning to TRBD1. CDR3 length equals 14 residues. After removal of 10 bases from V and 8 bases from J, the junction contained 13 bases not matched to a gene. Germline lookup yields CDR1 SGHAT and CDR2 FQNNGV. CDR3 protein: CATKRGGAWEKLFF. The CDR3 nucleotides are TGTGCCACCAAACGAGGGGGCGCATGGGAAAAACTGTTTTTT.

The chain has TRBV5-1 and TRBJ2-1, with 10 positions matching TRBD1. This CDR3 contains 14 residues. V trimming: 4 bases; J trimming: 10 bases; junction bases outside the gene matches: 8. CDR1 is SGHRS, CDR2 YFSETQ, per germline. The chain's CDR3 is CASSRDRGSDEQFF. The DNA of the CDR3 is TGCGCCAGCAGCCGGGACAGGGGATCTGACGAGCAGTTCTTC.

The rearrangement uses TRBV20-1 and TRBJ2-2; D may be TRBD2 (5 bases). The CDR3 totals 12 residues. Germline loops: CDR1 DFQATT, CDR2 SNEGSKA (reference sequence). V lost 3 bases and J 6 bases, leaving 8 bases between the germline ends. CDR3 in DNA: TGCAGTGCTAGGACTAATTCCGGGGAGCTGTTTTTT. Translated: CSARTNSGELFF.

This clonotype was counted many times. The chain links TRBV30 to TRBJ1-2; TRBD1 matches 7 bases. Looked up from germline, CDR1 is GTSNPN and CDR2 is SVGIG (reference sequence). V gave up 0 bases and J gave up 5 bases; unmatched junction bases: 3. This CDR3 comprises 13 residues. The CDR3: CAWSVGTVYGYTF. CDR3 DNA sequence: TGTGCCTGGAGTGTCGGGACAGTTTATGGCTACACCTTC.

This chain links TRBV6-5 with TRBJ2-7; D is perhaps TRBD1 or TRBD2 (5 bases each). Germline V gives CDR1 MNHEY, CDR2 SVGAGI. V shed 1 base and J shed 2 bases, with 12 bases lying between them. This CDR3 is built from 15 residues. Written as DNA, the CDR3 is TGTGCCAGCAGTTACTGGCAGGGAGACCCCTACGAGCAGTACTTC. Translating it yields CASSYWQGDPYEQYF.

This clonotype was seen at least ten times. The V call is TRBV27, the J call TRBJ1-4, with D perhaps TRBD1 (6 bases). The CDR3 has 17 amino acids. The V gene lost 6 bases and the J gene lost 3 bases, with 20 bases spanning the gap. Germline V CDR1 and CDR2: MNHEY, SMNVEV (reference sequence). This chain's CDR3 is CASRPGQRHSANEKLFF. CDR3 bases: TGTGCCAGCAGACCGGGACAAAGACATTCCGCTAATGAAAAACTGTTTTTT.

The V and J genes are TRBV29-1 and TRBJ2-7; 8 bases line up with TRBD1. The CDR3 is 14 amino acids. Germline V CDR1 and CDR2: SQVTM, ANQGSEA. The V and J ends lost 6 bases and 5 bases, in that order; junction bases with no gene match: 12. Here the CDR3 DNA reads TGCAGCGTCCAACAGGGGGTACCGGGTAACGAGCAGTACTTC. Translating it yields CSVQQGVPGNEQYF.

V and J are TRBV9 and TRBJ1-1; D might be TRBD1 (6 bases). The CDR3 has 14 residues. The germline V and J ends were trimmed by 4 bases and 3 bases, with 13 bases remaining between them. Germline V CDR1 and CDR2: SGDLS, YYNGEE. The CDR3 coding sequence is TGTGCCAGCAGCTGGGGAAGACAGGACACTGAAGCTTTCTTT. This codes for CASSWGRQDTEAFF. Full variable domain (missing parts from reference TRBV9 and TRBJ1-1): DSGVTQTPKHLITATGQRVTLRCSPRSGDLSVYWYQQSLDQGLQFLIQYYNGEERAKGNILERFSAQQFPDLHSELNLSSLELGDSALYFCASSWGRQDTEAFFGQGTRLTVV.

This clonotype was seen only a few times. The chain uses TRBV27 and TRBJ2-7; D gene unclear. Trimming took 0 bases from V and 2 from J, leaving 8 bases between them. Germline loops: CDR1 MNHEY, CDR2 SMNVEV (reference sequence). The CDR3 length is 14 residues. CDR3 loop: CASSLSERAYEQYF. CDR3 DNA sequence: TGTGCCAGCAGTTTATCAGAAAGAGCCTACGAGCAGTACTTC.

The V and J genes are TRBV18 and TRBJ2-7; D may be TRBD1 or TRBD2 (6 bases each). CDR3 size: 14 residues. CDR1 is KGHSH, CDR2 LQKENI, per germline. V was pared by 6 bases and J by 1 base, with 13 bases between. CDR3 residues: CASSGPGASYEQYF. In nucleotides, the CDR3 is TGTGCCAGCTCGGGGCCGGGGGCTTCCTACGAGCAGTACTTC.

The chain joins TRBV12-3 or TRBV12-4 to TRBJ1-1, with D hard to call. This CDR3 is built from 15 residues. V lost 5 bases and J 4 bases, leaving 17 bases between the germline ends. The CDR3 sequence is CASSRPEGWATEAFF. CDR3 in DNA: TGTGCCAGCAGTCGCCCGGAGGGATGGGCCACTGAAGCTTTCTTT.